These T cell receptor beta chains were read from a single sample in a study of CXCR3-negative and CXCR3-positive naive CD8 T cells. TCRdb reprocessed the 5' RACE reads and keeps a single row for each CDR3 protein, giving no DNA. This table holds about 110,000 distinct CDR3 sequences. The sequenced material came from naive CXCR3+ CD8+ T cells from blood. All receptors derive from a human donor in good health. Some clones in this sample may be carry-over from other donors' samples. Both conserved end residues are part of each CDR3. Each record gives: J gene, V gene, CDR3 protein.

TRBJ2-2	TRBV7-9	CASSSGTADNTGELFF
TRBJ2-7	TRBV2	CASRSSSYEQYF
TRBJ1-1	TRBV29-1	CSVTTLERNTEAFF
TRBJ2-7	TRBV5-6	CASSAGRIGAPYEQYF
TRBJ2-7	TRBV28	CASSAAYEQYF
TRBJ2-3	TRBV11-2	CASSWSSGGTDTQYF
TRBJ2-7	TRBV28	CASTPGWGRSYEQYF
TRBJ1-3	TRBV5-1	CASSGWDSQTTGNTIYF
TRBJ2-5	TRBV29-1	CSAHRIQETQYF
TRBJ1-1	TRBV15	CATGLANTEAFF
TRBJ2-7	TRBV28	CASSPPGLAGEQYF